This TCR beta chain was obtained from a study of blood T cell repertoires in COVID-19. CDR1 is SNHLY and CDR2 is FYNNEI in the germline V gene. The CDR3 has 14 amino acids. V was shortened by 4 bases and J by 3 bases, with 12 bases between the two germline ends. Measured with immunoSEQ multiplex PCR; TCRdb has only the in-frame clones, and not every one. Here the sample spans approximately 170,000 clones, 80% to 90% being singletons. The genes are TRBV2 and TRBJ1-1, with D hard to call. The clonotype originates from an elderly woman with acute or convalescent COVID-19. What was sequenced was peripheral blood. CDR3 loop: CASSAVMRDTEAFF. The CDR3 coding sequence is TGTGCCAGCAGTGCTGTTATGAGAGACACTGAAGCTTTCTTT. The variable domain in full, with the rest retrieved from reference TRBV2 and TRBJ1-1, is EPEVTQTPSHQVTQMGQEVILRCVPISNHLYFYWYRQILGQKVEFLVSFYNNEISEKSEIFDDQFSVERPDGSNFTLKIRSTKLEDSAMYFCASSAVMRDTEAFFGQGTRLTVV.